Shown below are 13 T cell receptor beta chains from a single sample sequenced in a study of shared clonotypes between healthy human individuals (dated by TCRdb to the early 2020s). The method behind the library was the immunoSEQ multiplex PCR assay. TCRdb took this table from immuneACCESS and kept in-frame rearrangements with V and J called. Such tables lack part of the clones; where checked against another copy, unresolved V genes explain under half of the gap, and the rest is unexplained. The sample records about 2.3 million clones, 85% to 95% of which are singletons. The ten largest account for more than 0.35% of the sample. Sequencing input: naive CD4+ T cells from PBMCs. What this sample's cell subset or site label stands for: CD45RA+ positively selected. The origin of the receptors is a young man in good health. Some clones in this sample may be carry-over from other donors' samples.

This chain uses TRBV9 with TRBJ2-1; TRBD2 aligns across 13 bases. The CDR3 consists of 15 residues. The J segment lost 11 bases and the V segment lost 0 bases, leaving 5 bases of the junction unmatched. CDR1 is SGDLS and CDR2 is YYNGEE in the germline V gene. The CDR3 coding sequence is TGTGCCAGCAGCGTAGATGGGACTAGCGGGACCAAGCAGTTCTTC. Translating it yields CASSVDGTSGTKQFF.

The chain uses TRBV5-5 and TRBJ1-2; D is undetermined. There are 13 residues in the CDR3. Trimming stripped 4 bases from V and 8 bases from J, with 15 bases between. Germline CDR1 SGHKS, CDR2 YYEKEE (reference sequence). CDR3 region: CASSLGYSGGYTF. The CDR3 DNA sequence: TGTGCCAGCAGCCTAGGTTACTCGGGAGGCTACACCTTC.

Comments on this clone: Other DNA variants within this sample encode the same CDR3. The chain employs TRBV28 and TRBJ1-2; weak D call: TRBD1 (5 bases). CDR1 is MDHEN, CDR2 SYDVKM, per germline. There are 14 residues in the CDR3. V lost 2 bases to trimming and J lost 3 bases, with 10 bases between them. In DNA form, the CDR3 reads TGTGCCAGCAGTTTAGTCACGGGGGACTATGGCTACACCTTC. Protein: CASSLVTGDYGYTF.

On this clone itself: Other DNA sequences from this sample encode an identical CDR3 as well. The rearrangement links TRBV28 to TRBJ2-7; D might be TRBD1 or TRBD2, each matching 5 bases. V lost 5 bases and J 0 bases, leaving 11 bases between the germline ends. This CDR3 is 14 amino acids long. Per germline, CDR1 MDHEN and CDR2 SYDVKM. CDR3 bases: TGTGCCAGCAGTCCTCCAGGGACCTCCTACGAGCAGTACTTC. This encodes CASSPPGTSYEQYF.

Concerning this clone itself: A read error may account for a junction end that differs from germline. J is TRBJ2-7 and V is TRBV18; 14 bases fit TRBD2. Germline CDR1 KGHSH, CDR2 LQKENI. CDR3 length: 15 amino acids. This CDR3 reads CASSPLTGTSGSLDF. CDR3 bases: TGTGCCAGCTCACCCTTGACCGGGACTAGCGGGAGTCTGGACTTC.

The rearrangement joins TRBV7-2 to TRBJ2-2; D is uncertain. Trimming left V 4 bases short and J 6 bases short, with 6 bases between. CDR1 and CDR2 (germline): SGHTA, FQGNSA. The CDR3 covers 12 residues. CDR3 sequence (DNA): TGTGCCAGCAGCTACCTGTCCGGGGAGCTGTTTTTT. Protein: CASSYLSGELFF.

The chain uses TRBV5-1 and TRBJ2-3; D might be TRBD1 or TRBD2, each matching 5 bases. Per the germline V gene, CDR1 is SGHRS and CDR2 is YFSETQ. The CDR3 is 11 amino acids. The germline V and J ends were trimmed by 4 bases and 9 bases, with 9 bases remaining between them. The CDR3 DNA follows: TGCGCCAGCAGCAATGAGGGGACGCAGTATTTT. Encoded protein: CASSNEGTQYF. Filled out from reference TRBV5-1 and TRBJ2-3, the complete variable domain reads KAGVTQTPRYLIKTRGQQVTLSCSPISGHRSVSWYQQTPGQGLQFLFEYFSETQRNKGNFPGRFSGRQFSNSRSEMNVSTLELGDSALYLCASSNEGTQYFGPGTRLTVL.

The CDR3 coding sequence is TGTGCCAGCTCACGATACCGGGACGGTCCCTACGAGCAGTACTTC. Translation: CASSRYRDGPYEQYF. V gene TRBV18 combines with J gene TRBJ2-7; the D gene could be TRBD1 or TRBD2 (5 bases each). CDR3 length: 15 amino acids. In germline, CDR1 is KGHSH, CDR2 LQKENI. V lost 4 bases, J lost 2 bases, and 15 bases lay in between.

V gene TRBV27 combines with J gene TRBJ2-1, with 7 bases identical to TRBD2. Germline assignment: CDR1 MNHEY and CDR2 SMNVEV (reference sequence). The CDR3 covers 16 residues. After removal of 1 base from V and 5 bases from J, the junction contained 8 bases not matched to a gene. The CDR3 nucleotides are TGTGCCAGCAGTTTATTCGGTACCGCGGGAGACAATGAGCAGTTCTTC. It translates to CASSLFGTAGDNEQFF.

This clone occurred a few times. The rearrangement uses TRBV5-6 and TRBJ2-1, with 11 bases matching TRBD2. The CDR3 runs to 18 residues. The germline V gene encodes CDR1 SGHDT and CDR2 YYEEEE. The V and J ends lost 2 bases and 0 bases, in that order; junction bases with no gene match: 7. In DNA form, the CDR3 reads TGTGCCAGCAGCTTAGCTAGCGGGGGGCTTTACTCCTACAATGAGCAGTTCTTC. It encodes CASSLASGGLYSYNEQFF.

This sequence joins TRBV7-6 and TRBJ2-5, with D perhaps matching TRBD1 or TRBD2 (7 bases each). Trimming removed 6 bases at V and 1 base at J, with 15 bases between. The CDR3 spans 15 residues. Germline V lookup: CDR1 SGHVS, CDR2 FNYEAQ. CDR3: CASRHLRGGQETQYF. The CDR3 DNA reads TGTGCCAGCAGACACCTCAGGGGGGGCCAAGAGACCCAGTACTTC.

The rearrangement uses TRBV18 and TRBJ2-7, with D perhaps matching TRBD1 (5 bases). Germline CDR1 and CDR2: KGHSH and LQKENI. The CDR3 has 13 residues. The V end was cut by 1 base, the J end by 7 bases, with 11 bases between. CDR3 bases: TGTGCCAGCTCACCACGGGGCCTTTGGGAGCAGTACTTC. The encoded protein is CASSPRGLWEQYF.

The chain joins TRBV28 to TRBJ2-7, with D perhaps matching TRBD2 (6 bases). Germline V CDR1 and CDR2: MDHEN, SYDVKM. The V end lost 8 bases, the J end lost 0 bases, and 14 bases lay between the germline ends. The CDR3 extends over 14 amino acids. The CDR3 DNA follows: TGTGCCAGCCTTCGGGGGACGGCCTCCTACGAGCAGTACTTC. Translation: CASLRGTASYEQYF.